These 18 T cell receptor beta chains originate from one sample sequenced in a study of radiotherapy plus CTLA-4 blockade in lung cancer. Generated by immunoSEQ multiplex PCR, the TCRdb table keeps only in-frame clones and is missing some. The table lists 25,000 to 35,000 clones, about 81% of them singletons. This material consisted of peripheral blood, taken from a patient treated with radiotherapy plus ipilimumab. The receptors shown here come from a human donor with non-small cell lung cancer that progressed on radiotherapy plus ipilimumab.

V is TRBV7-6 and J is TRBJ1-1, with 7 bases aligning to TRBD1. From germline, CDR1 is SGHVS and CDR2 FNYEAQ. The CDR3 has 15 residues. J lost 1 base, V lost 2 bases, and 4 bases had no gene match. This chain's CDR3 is CASSLLQGGNTEAFF. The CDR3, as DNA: TGTGCCAGCAGCTTACTGCAGGGGGGGAACACTGAAGCTTTCTTT.

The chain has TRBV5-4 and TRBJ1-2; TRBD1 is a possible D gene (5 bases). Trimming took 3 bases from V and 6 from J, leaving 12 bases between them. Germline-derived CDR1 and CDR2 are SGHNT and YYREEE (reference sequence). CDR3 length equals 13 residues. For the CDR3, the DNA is TGTGCCAGCAGCTGGCAGGGCTTAAATGGCTACACCTTC. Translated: CASSWQGLNGYTF. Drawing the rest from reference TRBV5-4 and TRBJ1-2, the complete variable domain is ETGVTQSPTHLIKTRGQQVTLRCSSQSGHNTVSWYQQALGQGPQFIFQYYREEENGRGNFPPRFSGLQFPNYSSELNVNALELDDSALYLCASSWQGLNGYTFGSGTRLTVV.

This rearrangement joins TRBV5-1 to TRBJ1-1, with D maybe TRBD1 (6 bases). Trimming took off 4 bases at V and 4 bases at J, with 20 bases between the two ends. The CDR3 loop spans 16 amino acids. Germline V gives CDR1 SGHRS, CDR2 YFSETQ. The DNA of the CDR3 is TGCGCCAGCAGCCCTGCTCAGGGGAATCTGATCACTGAAGCTTTCTTT. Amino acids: CASSPAQGNLITEAFF.

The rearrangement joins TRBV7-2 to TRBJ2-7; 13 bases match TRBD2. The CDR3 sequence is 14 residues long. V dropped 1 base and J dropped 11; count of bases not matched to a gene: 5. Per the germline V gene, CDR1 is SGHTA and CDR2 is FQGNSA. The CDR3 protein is CASSLDGTSGVKYF. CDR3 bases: TGTGCCAGCAGCTTAGATGGGACTAGCGGGGTGAAGTACTTC.

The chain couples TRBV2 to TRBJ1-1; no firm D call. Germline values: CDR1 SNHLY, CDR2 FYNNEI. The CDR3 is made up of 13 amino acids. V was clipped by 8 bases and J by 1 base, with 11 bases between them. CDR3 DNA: TGTGCCAGCTCTGTAGGAGGGAACACTGAAGCTTTCTTT. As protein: CASSVGGNTEAFF.

CDR3 loop: CASSQARVNTGELFF. CDR3 coding DNA: TGCGCCAGCAGCCAGGCCAGGGTAAACACCGGGGAGCTGTTTTTT. J is TRBJ2-2 and V is TRBV5-1, with D perhaps TRBD1 (5 bases). V was clipped by 4 bases and J by 2 bases, with 12 bases between them. CDR1 and CDR2 (germline): SGHRS, YFSETQ. The CDR3 sequence is 15 residues long.

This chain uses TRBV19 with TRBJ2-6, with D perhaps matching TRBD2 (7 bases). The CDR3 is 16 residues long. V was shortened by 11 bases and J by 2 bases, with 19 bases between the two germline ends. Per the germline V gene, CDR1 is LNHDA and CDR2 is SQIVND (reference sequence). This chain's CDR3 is CAGSRGAGTGANVLTF. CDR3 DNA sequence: TGTGCCGGTTCTCGGGGGGCCGGCACTGGGGCCAACGTCCTGACTTTC.

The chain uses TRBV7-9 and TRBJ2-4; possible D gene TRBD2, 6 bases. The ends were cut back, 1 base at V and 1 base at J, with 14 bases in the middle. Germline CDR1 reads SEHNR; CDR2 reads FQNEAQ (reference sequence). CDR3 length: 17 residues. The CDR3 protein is CASSLDGWGDAKNIQYF. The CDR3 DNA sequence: TGTGCCAGCAGCTTAGATGGCTGGGGGGACGCCAAAAACATTCAGTACTTC. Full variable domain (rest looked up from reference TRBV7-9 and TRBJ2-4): DTGVSQNPRHKITKRGQNVTFRCDPISEHNRLYWYRQTLGQGPEFLTYFQNEAQLEKSRLLSDRFSAERPKGSFSTLEIQRTEQGDSAMYLCASSLDGWGDAKNIQYFGAGTRLSVL.

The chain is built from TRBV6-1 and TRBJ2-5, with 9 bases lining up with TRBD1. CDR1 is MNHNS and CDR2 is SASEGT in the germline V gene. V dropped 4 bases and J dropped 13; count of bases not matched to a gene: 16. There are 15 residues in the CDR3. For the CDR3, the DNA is TGTGCCAGCAGTGTCAATTCGGGACAGGGACCCTTCGGGTACTTC. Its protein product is CASSVNSGQGPFGYF.

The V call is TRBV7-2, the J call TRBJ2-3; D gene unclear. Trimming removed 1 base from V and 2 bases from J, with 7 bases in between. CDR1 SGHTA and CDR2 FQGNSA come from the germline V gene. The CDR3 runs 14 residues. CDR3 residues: CASSLVGYTDTQYF. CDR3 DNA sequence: TGTGCCAGCAGCTTAGTCGGGTACACAGATACGCAGTATTTT.

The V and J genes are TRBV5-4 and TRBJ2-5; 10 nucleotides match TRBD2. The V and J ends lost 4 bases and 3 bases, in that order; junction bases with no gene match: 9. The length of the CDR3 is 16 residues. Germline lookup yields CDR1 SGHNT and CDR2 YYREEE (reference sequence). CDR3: CASSPPRLAGEETQYF. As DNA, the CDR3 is TGTGCCAGCAGCCCACCGAGGCTAGCGGGGGAAGAGACCCAGTACTTC.

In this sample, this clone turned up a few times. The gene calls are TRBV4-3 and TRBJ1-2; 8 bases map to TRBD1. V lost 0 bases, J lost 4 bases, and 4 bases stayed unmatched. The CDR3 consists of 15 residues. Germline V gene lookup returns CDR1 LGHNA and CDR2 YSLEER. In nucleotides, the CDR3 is TGCGCCAGCAGCCAAGATGGACAGGGTATCTATGGCTACACCTTC. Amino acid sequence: CASSQDGQGIYGYTF.

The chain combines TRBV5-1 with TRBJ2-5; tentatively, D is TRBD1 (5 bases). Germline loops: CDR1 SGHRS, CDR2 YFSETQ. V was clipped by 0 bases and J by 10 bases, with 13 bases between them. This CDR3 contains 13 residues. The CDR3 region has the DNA TGCGCCAGCAGCTTGGAAGGCTCGCAGGGCCAGTACTTC. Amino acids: CASSLEGSQGQYF.

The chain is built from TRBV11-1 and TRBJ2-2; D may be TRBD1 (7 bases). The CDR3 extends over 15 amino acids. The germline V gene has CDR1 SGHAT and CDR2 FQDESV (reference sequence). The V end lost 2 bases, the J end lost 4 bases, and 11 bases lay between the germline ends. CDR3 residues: CASSLLQGGTGELFF. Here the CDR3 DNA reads TGTGCCAGCAGCTTACTCCAGGGGGGCACCGGGGAGCTGTTTTTT.

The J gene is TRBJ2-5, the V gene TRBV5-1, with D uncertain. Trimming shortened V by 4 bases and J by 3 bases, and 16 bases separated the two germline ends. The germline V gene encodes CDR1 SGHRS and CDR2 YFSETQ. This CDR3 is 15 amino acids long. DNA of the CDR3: TGCGCCAGCAGCGGGTCGGGTTTCCTAAAAGAGACCCAGTACTTC. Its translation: CASSGSGFLKETQYF.

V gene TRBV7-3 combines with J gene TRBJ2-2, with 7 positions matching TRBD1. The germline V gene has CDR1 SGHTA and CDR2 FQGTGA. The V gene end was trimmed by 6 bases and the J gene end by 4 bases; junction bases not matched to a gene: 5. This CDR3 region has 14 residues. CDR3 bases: TGTGCCAGCAGTTCCGGGACAGCCACCGGGGAGCTGTTTTTT. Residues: CASSSGTATGELFF.

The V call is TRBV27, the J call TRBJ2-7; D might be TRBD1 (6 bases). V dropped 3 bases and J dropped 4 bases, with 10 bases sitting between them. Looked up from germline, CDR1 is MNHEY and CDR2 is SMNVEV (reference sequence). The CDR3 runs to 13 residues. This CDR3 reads CASSFGQKYEQYF. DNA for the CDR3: TGTGCCAGCAGTTTTGGACAGAAGTACGAGCAGTACTTC.

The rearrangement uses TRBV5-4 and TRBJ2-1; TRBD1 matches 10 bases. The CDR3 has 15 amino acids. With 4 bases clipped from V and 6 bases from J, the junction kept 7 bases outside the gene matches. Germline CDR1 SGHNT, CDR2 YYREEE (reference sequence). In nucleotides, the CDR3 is TGTGCCAGCAGCGCCCGGGACAGGGGACCCAATGAGCAGTTCTTC. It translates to CASSARDRGPNEQFF.